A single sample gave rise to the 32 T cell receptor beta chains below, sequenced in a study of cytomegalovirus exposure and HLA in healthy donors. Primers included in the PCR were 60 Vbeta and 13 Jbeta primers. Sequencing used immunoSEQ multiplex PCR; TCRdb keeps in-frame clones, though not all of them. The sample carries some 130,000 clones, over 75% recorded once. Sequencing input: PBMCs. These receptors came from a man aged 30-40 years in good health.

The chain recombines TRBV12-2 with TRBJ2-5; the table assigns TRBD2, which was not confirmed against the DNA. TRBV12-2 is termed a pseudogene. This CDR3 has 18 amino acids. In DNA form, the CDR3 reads TGTGCAAGTCGCTTAGAAGGCTCTAGCGCCCCTCCCCGAGAGACCCAGTACTTC. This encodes CASRLEGSSAPPRETQYF.

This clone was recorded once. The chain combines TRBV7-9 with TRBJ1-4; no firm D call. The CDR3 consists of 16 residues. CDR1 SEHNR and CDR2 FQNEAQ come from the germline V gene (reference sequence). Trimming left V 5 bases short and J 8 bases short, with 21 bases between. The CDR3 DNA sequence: TGTGCCAGCAGCACCCGTACCGCGGCAGTTGGAGAAAAACTGTTTTTT. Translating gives CASSTRTAAVGEKLFF.

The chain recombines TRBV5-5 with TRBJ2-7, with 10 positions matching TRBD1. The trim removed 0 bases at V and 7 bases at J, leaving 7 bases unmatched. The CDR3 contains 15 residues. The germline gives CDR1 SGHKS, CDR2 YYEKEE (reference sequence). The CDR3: CASSLGAGQGREQYF. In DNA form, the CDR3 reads TGTGCCAGCAGCTTGGGGGCGGGACAGGGGCGAGAGCAGTACTTC.

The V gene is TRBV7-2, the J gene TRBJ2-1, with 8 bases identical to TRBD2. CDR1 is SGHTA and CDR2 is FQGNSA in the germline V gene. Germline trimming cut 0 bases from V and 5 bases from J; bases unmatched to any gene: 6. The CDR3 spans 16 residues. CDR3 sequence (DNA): TGTGCCAGCAGCTTAGCGTCCAGCGGGAGAAACAATGAGCAGTTCTTC. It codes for CASSLASSGRNNEQFF.

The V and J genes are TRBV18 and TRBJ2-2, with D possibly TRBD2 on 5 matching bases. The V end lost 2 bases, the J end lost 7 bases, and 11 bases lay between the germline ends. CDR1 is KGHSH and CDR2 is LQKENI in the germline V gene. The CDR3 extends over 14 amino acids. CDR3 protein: CASSPGEGGGELFF. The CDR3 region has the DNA TGTGCCAGCTCACCAGGCGAGGGCGGCGGGGAGCTGTTTTTT.

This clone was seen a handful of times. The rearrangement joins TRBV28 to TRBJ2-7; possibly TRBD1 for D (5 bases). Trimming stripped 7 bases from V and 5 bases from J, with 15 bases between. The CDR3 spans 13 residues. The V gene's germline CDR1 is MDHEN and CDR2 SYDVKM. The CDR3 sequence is CASTYQGVHEQYF. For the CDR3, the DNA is TGTGCCAGCACCTACCAAGGGGTCCACGAGCAGTACTTC.

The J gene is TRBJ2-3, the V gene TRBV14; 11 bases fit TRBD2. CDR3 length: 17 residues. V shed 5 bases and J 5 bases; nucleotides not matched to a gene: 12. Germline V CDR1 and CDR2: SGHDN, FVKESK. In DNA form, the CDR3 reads TGTGCCAGCAGCTCCGGGCAACTAGCGGGAGTAGTAGATACGCAGTATTTT. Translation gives CASSSGQLAGVVDTQYF.

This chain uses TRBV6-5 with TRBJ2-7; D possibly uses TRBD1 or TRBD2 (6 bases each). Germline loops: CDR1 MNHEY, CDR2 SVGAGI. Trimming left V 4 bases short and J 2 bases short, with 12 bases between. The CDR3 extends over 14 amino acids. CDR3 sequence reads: CASSFSGAPYEQYF. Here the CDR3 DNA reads TGTGCCAGCAGTTTCTCGGGGGCACCCTACGAGCAGTACTTC.

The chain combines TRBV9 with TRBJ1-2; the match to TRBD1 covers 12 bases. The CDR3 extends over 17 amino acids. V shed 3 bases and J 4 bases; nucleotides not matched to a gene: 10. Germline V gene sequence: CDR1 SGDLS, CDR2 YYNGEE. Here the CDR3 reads CASSAGGQGALPYGYTF. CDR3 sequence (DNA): TGTGCCAGCAGCGCGGGGGGACAGGGGGCTCTCCCCTATGGCTACACCTTC.

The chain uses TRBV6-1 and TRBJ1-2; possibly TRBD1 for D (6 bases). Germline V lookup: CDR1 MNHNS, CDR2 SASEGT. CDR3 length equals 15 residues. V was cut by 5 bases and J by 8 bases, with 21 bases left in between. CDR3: CASSTKEQGPRGYTF. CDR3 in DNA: TGTGCCAGCAGTACCAAAGAACAGGGCCCGAGAGGCTACACCTTC.

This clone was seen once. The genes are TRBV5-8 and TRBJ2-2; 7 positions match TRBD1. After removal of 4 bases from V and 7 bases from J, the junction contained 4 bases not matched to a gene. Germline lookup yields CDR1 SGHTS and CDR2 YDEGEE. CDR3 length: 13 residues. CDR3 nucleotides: TGTGCCAGCAGCGACAGGGTCGGCGGGGAGCTGTTTTTT. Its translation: CASSDRVGGELFF.

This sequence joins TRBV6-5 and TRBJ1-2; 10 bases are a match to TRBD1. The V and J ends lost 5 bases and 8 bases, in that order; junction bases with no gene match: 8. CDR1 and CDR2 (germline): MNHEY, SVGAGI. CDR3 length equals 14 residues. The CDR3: CASSPGTGVEGYTF. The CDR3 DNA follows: TGTGCCAGCAGTCCCGGGACAGGGGTAGAAGGCTACACCTTC.

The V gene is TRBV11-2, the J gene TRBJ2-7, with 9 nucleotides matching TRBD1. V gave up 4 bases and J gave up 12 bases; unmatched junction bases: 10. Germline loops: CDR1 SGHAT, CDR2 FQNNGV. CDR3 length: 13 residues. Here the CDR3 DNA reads TGTGCCAGCAGCTGGACAGGGGTGTTAGGGGGGTACTTC. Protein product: CASSWTGVLGGYF.

The CDR3 sequence is CAISEPLPGLAGARDTQYF. The DNA of the CDR3 is TGTGCCATCAGTGAACCACTTCCGGGACTAGCGGGAGCGAGAGATACGCAGTATTTT. J is TRBJ2-3 and V is TRBV10-3; 14 nucleotides match TRBD2. Germline V gene data show CDR1 as ENHRY and CDR2 as SYGVKD. V was clipped by 3 bases and J by 5 bases; unmatched bases: 13. The CDR3 runs 19 residues.

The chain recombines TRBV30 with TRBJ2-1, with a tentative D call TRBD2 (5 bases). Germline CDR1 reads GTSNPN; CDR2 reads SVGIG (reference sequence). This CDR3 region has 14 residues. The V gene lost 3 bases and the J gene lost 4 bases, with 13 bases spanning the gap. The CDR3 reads CAWRRERAYNEQFF. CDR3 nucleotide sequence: TGTGCCTGGAGGAGGGAAAGGGCGTACAATGAGCAGTTCTTC.

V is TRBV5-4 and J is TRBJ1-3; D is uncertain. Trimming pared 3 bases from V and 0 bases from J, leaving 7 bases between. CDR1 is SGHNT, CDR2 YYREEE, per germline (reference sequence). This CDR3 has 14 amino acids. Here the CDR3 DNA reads TGTGCCAGCAGCTCGACTGACTCTGGAAACACCATATATTTT. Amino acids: CASSSTDSGNTIYF.

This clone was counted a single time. The CDR3, as DNA: TGTGCCAGCTCACCAAGCACGAACACTGAAGCTTTCTTT. As protein: CASSPSTNTEAFF. This sequence joins TRBV18 and TRBJ1-1; D gene ambiguous. This CDR3 is 13 amino acids long. CDR1 and CDR2 from the germline V gene are KGHSH and LQKENI. V dropped 2 bases and J dropped 1 base, with 5 bases sitting between them.

The DNA of the CDR3 is TGTTCCCGGACTAGCCCCAATGAGCAGTTCTTC. Protein: CSRTSPNEQFF. The chain links TRBV19 to TRBJ2-1, with 8 bases matching TRBD2. Germline lookup yields CDR1 LNHDA and CDR2 SQIVND (reference sequence). This CDR3 has 11 residues.

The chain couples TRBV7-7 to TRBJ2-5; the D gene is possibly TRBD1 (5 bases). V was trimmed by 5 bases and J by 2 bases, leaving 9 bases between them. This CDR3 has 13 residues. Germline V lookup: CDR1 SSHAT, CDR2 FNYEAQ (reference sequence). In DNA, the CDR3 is TGTGCCAGCAGCAGGACAAGGCAAGAGACCCAGTACTTC. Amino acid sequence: CASSRTRQETQYF.

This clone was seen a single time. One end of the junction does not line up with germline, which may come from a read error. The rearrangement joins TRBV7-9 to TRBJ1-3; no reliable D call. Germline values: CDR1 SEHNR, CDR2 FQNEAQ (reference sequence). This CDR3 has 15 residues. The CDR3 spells CSSSLNGIGGNTIYF. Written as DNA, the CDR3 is TGTTCCAGCAGCTTAAACGGGATAGGTGGGAACACCATATATTTT.

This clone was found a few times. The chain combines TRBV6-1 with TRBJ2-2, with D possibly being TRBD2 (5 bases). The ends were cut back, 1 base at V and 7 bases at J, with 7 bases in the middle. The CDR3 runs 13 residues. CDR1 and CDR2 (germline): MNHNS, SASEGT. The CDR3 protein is CASSEGEGGELFF. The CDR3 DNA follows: TGTGCCAGCAGTGAAGGAGAGGGCGGGGAGCTGTTTTTT.

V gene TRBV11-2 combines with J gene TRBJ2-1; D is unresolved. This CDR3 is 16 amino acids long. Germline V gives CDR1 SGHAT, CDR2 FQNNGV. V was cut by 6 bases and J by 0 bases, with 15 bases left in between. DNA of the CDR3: TGTGCCAGCAGGAGGAGCGAATTCCTCTCCTACAATGAGCAGTTCTTC. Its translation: CASRRSEFLSYNEQFF.

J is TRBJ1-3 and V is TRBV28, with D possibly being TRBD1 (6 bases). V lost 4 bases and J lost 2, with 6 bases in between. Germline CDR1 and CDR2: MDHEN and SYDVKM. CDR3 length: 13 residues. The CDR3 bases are TGTGCCAGCAGTTCAGGGGCTGGAAACACCATATATTTT. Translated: CASSSGAGNTIYF.

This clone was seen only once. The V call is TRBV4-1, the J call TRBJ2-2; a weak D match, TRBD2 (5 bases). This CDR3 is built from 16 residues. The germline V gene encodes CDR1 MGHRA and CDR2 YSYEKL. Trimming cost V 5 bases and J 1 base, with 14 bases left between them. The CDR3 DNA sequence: TGCGCCAGCAGCACGAGCGGTCAGGTGAACACCGGGGAGCTGTTTTTT. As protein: CASSTSGQVNTGELFF.

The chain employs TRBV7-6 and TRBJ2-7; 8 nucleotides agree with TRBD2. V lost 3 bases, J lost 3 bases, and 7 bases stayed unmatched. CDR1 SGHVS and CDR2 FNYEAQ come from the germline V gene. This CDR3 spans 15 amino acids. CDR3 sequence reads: CASSLEAGARYEQYF. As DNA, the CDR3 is TGTGCCAGCAGCTTGGAAGCGGGAGCGCGCTACGAGCAGTACTTC.

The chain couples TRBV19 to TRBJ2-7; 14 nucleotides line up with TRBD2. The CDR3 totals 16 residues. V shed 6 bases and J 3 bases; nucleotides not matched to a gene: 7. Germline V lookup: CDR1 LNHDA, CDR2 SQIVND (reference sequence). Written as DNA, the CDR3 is TGTGCCAGTAGAAGCACAGGGACTAGCGGGGGCTACGAGCAGTACTTC. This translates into CASRSTGTSGGYEQYF.

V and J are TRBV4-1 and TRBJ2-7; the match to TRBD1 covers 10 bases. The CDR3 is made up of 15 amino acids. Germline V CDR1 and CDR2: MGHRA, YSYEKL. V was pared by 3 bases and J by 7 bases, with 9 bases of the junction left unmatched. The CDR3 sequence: CASSHTGTGEGEQYF. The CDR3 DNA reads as TGCGCCAGCAGCCATACCGGGACAGGGGAGGGAGAGCAGTACTTC.

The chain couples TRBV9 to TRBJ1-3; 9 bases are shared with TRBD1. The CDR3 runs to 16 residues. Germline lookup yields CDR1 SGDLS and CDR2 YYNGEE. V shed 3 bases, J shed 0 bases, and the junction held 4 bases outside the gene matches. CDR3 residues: CASSARDRASGNTIYF. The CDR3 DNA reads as TGTGCCAGCAGCGCTCGGGACAGGGCCTCTGGAAACACCATATATTTT.

This chain's CDR3 is CASGTSEEQYF. The CDR3 DNA sequence: TGCGCCAGCGGGACTAGTGAAGAGCAGTACTTC. The chain couples TRBV5-1 to TRBJ2-7, with 8 bases that match TRBD2. The CDR3 length is 11 residues. Germline lookup yields CDR1 SGHRS and CDR2 YFSETQ. With V trimmed by 7 bases and J by 7 bases, 4 bases remained unmatched.

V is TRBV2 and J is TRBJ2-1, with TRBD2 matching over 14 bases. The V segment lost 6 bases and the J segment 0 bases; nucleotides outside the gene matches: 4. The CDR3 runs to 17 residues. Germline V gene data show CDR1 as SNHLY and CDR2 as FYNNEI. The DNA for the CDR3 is TGTGCCAGCAGCGCCGGGACTAGCGGGAGCTCCTACAATGAGCAGTTCTTC. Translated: CASSAGTSGSSYNEQFF.

The CDR3 nucleotides read TGCGCCAGCAGCTTGCGGACTAGCGGGATGGGGACGCAGTATTTT. Encoded protein: CASSLRTSGMGTQYF. The chain links TRBV5-1 to TRBJ2-3; the match to TRBD2 covers 12 bases. The trim removed 1 base at V and 9 bases at J, leaving 6 bases unmatched. Germline lookup yields CDR1 SGHRS and CDR2 YFSETQ. The CDR3 contains 15 residues.

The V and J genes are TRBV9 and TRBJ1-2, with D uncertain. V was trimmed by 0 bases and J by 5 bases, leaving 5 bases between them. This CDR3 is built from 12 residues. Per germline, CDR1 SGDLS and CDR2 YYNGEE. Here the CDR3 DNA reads TGTGCCAGCAGCGTAGCGGGATATGGCTACACCTTC. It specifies CASSVAGYGYTF.